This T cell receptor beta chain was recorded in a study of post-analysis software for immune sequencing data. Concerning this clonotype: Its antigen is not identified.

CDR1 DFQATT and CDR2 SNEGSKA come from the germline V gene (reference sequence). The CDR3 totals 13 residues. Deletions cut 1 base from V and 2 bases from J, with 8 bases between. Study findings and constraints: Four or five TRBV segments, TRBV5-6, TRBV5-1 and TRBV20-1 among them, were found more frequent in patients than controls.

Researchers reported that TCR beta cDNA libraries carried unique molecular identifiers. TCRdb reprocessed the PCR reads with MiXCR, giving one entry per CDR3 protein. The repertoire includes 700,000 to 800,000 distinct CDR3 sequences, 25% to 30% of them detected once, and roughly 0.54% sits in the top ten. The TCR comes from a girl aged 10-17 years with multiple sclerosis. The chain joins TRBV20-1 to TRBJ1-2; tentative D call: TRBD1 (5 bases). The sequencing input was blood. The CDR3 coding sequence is TGCAGTGCTAGAGGGGGGGAGAACTATGGCTACACCTTC. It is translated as CSARGGENYGYTF.